The entry that follows covers one T cell receptor (beta chain) sequence. The antigen this receptor binds is unknown. Per-nucleotide qualities are absent, and no much larger clonotype sits a single base away. TCRbeta CDR3 regions were immunosequenced from genomic DNA with the immunoSEQ Assay. Genomic DNA was amplified by bias-controlled multiplex PCR before high-throughput sequencing. Per the original workflow: To quantify the absolute abundance of each unique TCRbeta CDR3 region, the sequences were collapsed and filtered. Clonality, defined as 1 minus Pielou's evenness, was calculated using only productive rearrangements. A previously published method was used to identify clones with significantly greater frequencies in on-treatment samples than in baseline samples. TCRdb limited this immuneACCESS table to in-frame rearrangements with V and J called. A share of clones is missing; checked studies link under half to unresolved V genes, and the rest is unexplained. The V and J calls and clone size were taken over from that table, and D and trimming were inferred from the DNA. In all, the sample holds fewer than 15,000 clones, and 55% to 65% of those were seen once. The top ten clonotypes cover about 23% of the sample.

This specimen belongs to a study of sequential checkpoint blockade in melanoma (dated by TCRdb to the late 2010s). For the study in its entirety: Patients were randomized 1:1 to first-line nivolumab followed by ipilimumab (arm A) or ipilimumab followed by nivolumab (arm B). Maintenance nivolumab came after each of the two trial sequences. What the research found in general, with its limitations: Larger, independent patient cohorts are needed to validate the response-prediction model that combines TCR metrics and mutation burden.

Counted from cysteine to phenylalanine, this CDR3 has 15 amino acids. The retained sequence is limited to the CDR3, 45 bases, with the frame set at the first base. From a lookup of the germline V gene, CDR1 and CDR2 are LGHNA and YSLEER. Trimming removed 0 bases from V and 4 bases from J; the gene matches leave 4 bases unexplained. The intended sense of this specimen's treatment or condition label: randomized to nivolumab then ipilimumab (arm A) or the reverse (arm B). Prior DNA-damaging chemotherapy had not been received by any trial patient. On a FACS Aria II flow cytometer, live CD3+CD8+ cells that were negative for CD19 and CD56 were sorted from thawed PBMCs. CheckMate 064, a randomized, open-label phase II trial of sequential checkpoint blockade, was the source of the samples, all of which came from patients with melanoma. Peripheral blood mononuclear cells were collected by leukapheresis, purified with Ficoll-Paque, and frozen in human serum with roughly 10% DMSO. Right after sorting, the blood CD3+CD8+ cells were verified to be >95% pure, and DNA extraction followed.

This TCR was sampled from a human donor with melanoma. The source was CD8+ T cells sorted from blood (inferred from file names), collected from a patient given nivolumab and ipilimumab in sequence. The sequence joins TRBV4-3 to TRBJ2-3, with 7 junctional bases fitting TRBD2. The CDR3: CASSQEGGSPDTQYF. The nucleotide sequence is given as TGCGCCAGCAGCCAAGAAGGCGGGAGCCCAGATACGCAGTATTTT.